The 15 T cell receptor beta chains in this list originate from one sample, sequenced in a study of shared clonotypes between healthy human individuals. The repertoire was sequenced with immunoSEQ multiplex PCR; TCRdb's copy has only in-frame clones and lacks some. The table records about 2.5 million clones, around 92% of them present only once. The sequenced sample was naive CD4+ T cells from PBMCs. Specified subset: CD45RA+ positively selected. The receptors here all came from a young man in good health. Some clones in this sample may be carry-over from other donors' samples.

This rearrangement joins TRBV5-8 to TRBJ1-3; tentative D call: TRBD1 (5 bases). The germline V gene encodes CDR1 SGHTS and CDR2 YDEGEE. V dropped 0 bases and J dropped 3 bases, with 10 bases sitting between them. The CDR3 has 15 residues. In DNA, the CDR3 is TGTGCCAGCAGCTTGGCGGGGCCGGGTGGAAACACCATATATTTT. Protein product: CASSLAGPGGNTIYF.

The V call is TRBV9, the J call TRBJ1-4, with D tentatively TRBD1 (5 bases). The germline V and J ends were trimmed by 4 bases and 8 bases, with 18 bases remaining between them. In germline, CDR1 is SGDLS, CDR2 YYNGEE. CDR3 length: 15 residues. CDR3 protein: CASSLGGTGGEKLFF. The CDR3 nucleotides are TGTGCCAGCAGCCTGGGTGGGACGGGGGGAGAAAAACTGTTTTTT.

The chain recombines TRBV20-1 with TRBJ2-3; D unclear. Trimming took off 8 bases at V and 3 bases at J, with 6 bases between the two ends. Per germline, CDR1 DFQATT and CDR2 SNEGSKA (reference sequence). This CDR3 is 10 amino acids long. CDR3 DNA sequence: TGCAGTCCTCTAACAGATACGCAGTATTTT. Amino acids: CSPLTDTQYF.

V gene TRBV2 combines with J gene TRBJ1-2, with TRBD1 identical over 7 bases. Germline trimming cut 11 bases from V and 0 bases from J; bases unmatched to any gene: 9. CDR1 is SNHLY and CDR2 is FYNNEI in the germline V gene. The CDR3 spans 14 residues. The CDR3 DNA reads as TGTGCCTCAGGGGGAGGGCCCCCTAACTATGGCTACACCTTC. It yields the protein CASGGGPPNYGYTF.

The rearrangement links TRBV18 to TRBJ2-1; D remains unclear. Trimming took off 3 bases at V and 7 bases at J, with 10 bases between the two ends. The V gene's germline CDR1 is KGHSH and CDR2 LQKENI. The CDR3 contains 13 residues. CDR3 nucleotides: TGTGCCAGCTCACCCTTAGGAGCAAATGAGCAGTTCTTC. Its translation: CASSPLGANEQFF.

V usage is TRBV5-6 and J usage is TRBJ1-2; 8 nucleotides line up with TRBD1. Germline CDR1 and CDR2: SGHDT and YYEEEE. V gave up 0 bases and J gave up 2 bases; unmatched junction bases: 9. The CDR3 is 17 amino acids. The CDR3, as DNA: TGTGCCAGCAGCTTGGTGGCAGGGGGCGAGGGGAACTATGGCTACACCTTC. The encoded protein is CASSLVAGGEGNYGYTF.

This chain uses TRBV7-2 with TRBJ1-2, with no clear D. CDR3 size: 14 residues. Between the trimmed V and J ends, which lost 2 bases and 5 bases, there was a span of 12 bases. The germline V gene encodes CDR1 SGHTA and CDR2 FQGNSA. CDR3 coding DNA: TGTGCCAGCAGCTTACGGGAAGGTTCTTATGGCTACACCTTC. Protein: CASSLREGSYGYTF. The whole variable domain, filled in from reference TRBV7-2 and TRBJ1-2, reads GAGVSQSPSNKVTEKGKDVELRCDPISGHTALYWYRQSLGQGLEFLIYFQGNSAPDKSGLPSDRFSAERTGGSVSTLTIQRTQQEDSAVYLCASSLREGSYGYTFGSGTRLTVV.

This chain links TRBV5-8 with TRBJ2-1; D is possibly TRBD1 (6 bases). Trimming took 4 bases from V and 1 from J, leaving 12 bases between them. CDR3 length: 15 amino acids. Germline V gives CDR1 SGHTS, CDR2 YDEGEE. The DNA for the CDR3 is TGTGCCAGCAGCAACAGGGTAGGGTCCTACAATGAGCAGTTCTTC. As protein: CASSNRVGSYNEQFF.

The chain uses TRBV28 and TRBJ2-7, with D hard to call. Germline values: CDR1 MDHEN, CDR2 SYDVKM. The CDR3 totals 13 residues. V lost 7 bases and J lost 4, with 14 bases in between. DNA for the CDR3: TGTGCCAGCAAGCAGTTCGGTCGGTACGAGCAGTACTTC. Translation gives CASKQFGRYEQYF. Full variable domain (missing parts from reference TRBV28 and TRBJ2-7): DVKVTQSSRYLVKRTGEKVFLECVQDMDHENMFWYRQDPGLGLRLIYFSYDVKMKEKGDIPEGYSVSREKKERFSLILESASTNQTSMYLCASKQFGRYEQYFGPGTRLTVT.

This clone was detected a few times. The chain recombines TRBV5-4 with TRBJ1-1; no clear D gene. V gave up 0 bases and J gave up 4 bases, with 10 bases separating them. Germline assignment: CDR1 SGHNT and CDR2 YYREEE (reference sequence). The CDR3 length is 14 residues. CDR3 DNA: TGTGCCAGCAGCTTGGATGGGCCGGGCACTGAAGCTTTCTTT. Translation: CASSLDGPGTEAFF.

The chain joins TRBV6-1 to TRBJ2-7; 8 bases agree with TRBD2. CDR3 length: 14 amino acids. V shed 11 bases and J 3 bases; nucleotides not matched to a gene: 12. Per the germline V gene, CDR1 is MNHNS and CDR2 is SASEGT. The CDR3 reads CAVRPTSAVYEQYF. The CDR3 DNA is TGTGCCGTGCGTCCGACTAGCGCCGTCTACGAGCAGTACTTC.

This rearrangement joins TRBV5-1 to TRBJ2-2; the D is unclear. Germline CDR1 SGHRS, CDR2 YFSETQ. The V gene lost 0 bases and the J gene lost 0 bases, with 12 bases spanning the gap. The CDR3 loop spans 17 amino acids. The CDR3 reads CASSLAGPLPNTGELFF. The CDR3 DNA reads TGCGCCAGCAGCTTGGCCGGTCCACTACCGAACACCGGGGAGCTGTTTTTT.

The chain links TRBV5-1 to TRBJ1-5; perhaps TRBD1 as D (6 bases). V was cut by 4 bases and J by 0 bases, with 20 bases left in between. CDR1 and CDR2 from the germline V gene are SGHRS and YFSETQ. This CDR3 spans 18 amino acids. CDR3 sequence reads: CASSRIRGATNSNQPQHF. CDR3 DNA sequence: TGCGCCAGCAGCCGAATAAGGGGGGCGACGAATAGCAATCAGCCCCAGCATTTT.

This chain uses TRBV29-1 with TRBJ2-7; TRBD1 agrees at 8 bases. Germline CDR1 SQVTM, CDR2 ANQGSEA. The CDR3 has 14 residues. Trimming took 6 bases from V and 0 from J; bases not matched to a gene: 7. Written as DNA, the CDR3 is TGCAGCGTCCGGACAGGGAGCAACTCCTACGAGCAGTACTTC. This sequence encodes CSVRTGSNSYEQYF.

This chain connects TRBV18 to TRBJ2-7; the match to TRBD1 covers 8 bases. V dropped 5 bases and J dropped 3; count of bases not matched to a gene: 6. This CDR3 has 14 residues. CDR1 and CDR2 (germline): KGHSH, LQKENI. The CDR3 here is CASSVGGQGYEQYF. The DNA for the CDR3 is TGTGCCAGCTCAGTTGGAGGACAGGGCTACGAGCAGTACTTC.